A selection of T cell receptor beta chains follows, all from one sample in a study of CD8 T cells in ankylosing spondylitis. TCRdb reprocessed the 5' RACE reads with MiXCR, giving one entry per CDR3 protein. Of roughly 130,000 distinct CDR3 sequences in the sample, 6.5% to 9% are singletons; the top ten hold 9% to 15%. The sequenced sample consisted of blood, either unsorted or a sorted T cell fraction (not recorded which). These receptors all stem from a male donor with ankylosing spondylitis or in good health (not recorded which). CDR3s include the opening cysteine and the closing phenylalanine or tryptophan. Fields, in order: V gene, D gene, J gene, clone size, CDR3 protein, CDR3 DNA. The D gene is left open where the match is weak. Clone size appears in some rows only: once, few, many, or a class for an expanded clone.

v_gene: TRBV12-3/TRBV12-4; d_gene: -; j_gene: TRBJ1-1; abundance: -; CDR3aa: CASSFRRGNTEAFF; CDR3nt: TGTGCCAGCAGTTTTAGGAGAGGGAACACTGAAGCTTTCTTT
v_gene: TRBV7-9; d_gene: TRBD1; j_gene: TRBJ2-1; abundance: many; CDR3aa: CASSSSWTGGGNEQFF; CDR3nt: TGTGCCAGCAGCTCTTCTTGGACAGGGGGAGGAAATGAGCAGTTCTTC
v_gene: TRBV7-2; d_gene: TRBD2; j_gene: TRBJ2-3; abundance: many; CDR3aa: CASSLKRGGTDTQYF; CDR3nt: TGTGCCAGCAGCTTAAAGCGGGGGGGCACAGATACGCAGTATTTT
v_gene: TRBV12-3/TRBV12-4; d_gene: -; j_gene: TRBJ2-2; abundance: many; CDR3aa: CASSLGANTGELFF; CDR3nt: TGTGCCAGCAGTTTAGGGGCGAACACCGGGGAGCTGTTTTTT
v_gene: TRBV3-1; d_gene: TRBD1; j_gene: TRBJ1-1; abundance: many; CDR3aa: CASSQDWTTGVANTEAFF; CDR3nt: TGTGCCAGCAGCCAAGATTGGACGACAGGGGTAGCGAACACTGAAGCTTTCTTT
v_gene: TRBV6-5; d_gene: TRBD2; j_gene: TRBJ2-1; abundance: many; CDR3aa: CASSYDLAANNEQFF; CDR3nt: TGTGCCAGCAGTTACGACCTAGCGGCGAACAATGAGCAGTTCTTC
v_gene: TRBV5-1; d_gene: -; j_gene: TRBJ2-3; abundance: many; CDR3aa: CASRSPTGLSWTDTQYF; CDR3nt: TGCGCCAGCAGATCCCCAACAGGGTTGAGTTGGACAGATACGCAGTATTTT
v_gene: TRBV14; d_gene: TRBD1; j_gene: TRBJ1-1; abundance: many; CDR3aa: CASSPLTGGHTEAFF; CDR3nt: TGTGCCAGCAGCCCTCTGACAGGGGGCCACACTGAAGCTTTCTTT
v_gene: TRBV20-1; d_gene: TRBD1; j_gene: TRBJ1-2; abundance: many; CDR3aa: CSARDRRADGYTF; CDR3nt: TGCAGTGCTCGGGACAGGAGAGCTGATGGCTACACCTTC
v_gene: TRBV12-3/TRBV12-4; d_gene: -; j_gene: TRBJ2-1; abundance: -; CDR3aa: CTFSLEEGLGSSYNEQFF; CDR3nt: TGTACCTTCAGTTTAGAGGAGGGACTTGGGAGCTCCTACAATGAGCAGTTCTTC
v_gene: TRBV28; d_gene: TRBD1; j_gene: TRBJ2-7; abundance: many; CDR3aa: CASSFGDRGYEQYF; CDR3nt: TGTGCCAGCAGTTTCGGGGACAGGGGCTACGAGCAGTACTTC
v_gene: TRBV18; d_gene: -; j_gene: TRBJ2-2; abundance: -; CDR3aa: CASSPGTNTGELFF; CDR3nt: TGTGCCAGCTCACCGGGGACAAACACCGGGGAGCTGTTTTTT
v_gene: TRBV11-3; d_gene: -; j_gene: TRBJ2-4; abundance: -; CDR3aa: CASSLGASGTKNIQYF; CDR3nt: TGTGCCAGCAGCTTAGGAGCCTCAGGAACCAAAAACATTCAGTACTTC
v_gene: TRBV12-3/TRBV12-4; d_gene: -; j_gene: TRBJ1-1; abundance: -; CDR3aa: CASSLGAINTEAFF; CDR3nt: TGTGCCAGCAGTTTAGGAGCTATAAACACTGAAGCTTTCTTT
v_gene: TRBV6-1; d_gene: TRBD1; j_gene: TRBJ2-3; abundance: few; CDR3aa: CASSTPRDRNTDTQYF; CDR3nt: TGTGCCAGCAGCACGCCCCGGGACAGAAACACAGATACGCAGTATTTT
v_gene: TRBV5-1; d_gene: TRBD2; j_gene: TRBJ2-2; abundance: many; CDR3aa: CASSFLAGAYTGELFF; CDR3nt: TGCGCCAGCAGCTTCCTAGCGGGGGCCTACACCGGGGAGCTGTTTTTT
v_gene: TRBV7-2; d_gene: -; j_gene: TRBJ1-3; abundance: -; CDR3aa: CASSLTLGGKNTIYF; CDR3nt: TGTGCCAGCAGCTTAACGCTAGGCGGAAAGAACACCATATATTTT
v_gene: TRBV29-1; d_gene: -; j_gene: TRBJ1-2; abundance: many; CDR3aa: CSVEDGDSFGEGTDYGYTF; CDR3nt: TGCAGCGTTGAAGATGGGGACTCGTTCGGTGAGGGAACGGACTATGGCTACACCTTC
v_gene: TRBV12-3/TRBV12-4; d_gene: -; j_gene: TRBJ2-5; abundance: many; CDR3aa: CASRPSGLETQYF; CDR3nt: TGTGCCAGCCGCCCGAGCGGGTTGGAGACCCAGTACTTC
v_gene: TRBV5-1; d_gene: TRBD1; j_gene: TRBJ2-7; abundance: many; CDR3aa: CASSFDRAHYEQYF; CDR3nt: TGCGCCAGCAGCTTCGACAGGGCACACTACGAGCAGTACTTC
v_gene: TRBV5-1; d_gene: -; j_gene: TRBJ2-1; abundance: many; CDR3aa: CASSLSSEQFF; CDR3nt: TGCGCCAGTAGCTTGTCAAGTGAGCAGTTCTTC
v_gene: TRBV10-3; d_gene: -; j_gene: TRBJ1-2; abundance: many; CDR3aa: CAISDFGQELYGYTF; CDR3nt: TGTGCCATCAGTGATTTTGGGCAGGAACTTTATGGCTACACCTTC
v_gene: TRBV18; d_gene: -; j_gene: TRBJ1-5; abundance: few; CDR3aa: CASSPSIGAGQPQHF; CDR3nt: TGTGCCAGCTCACCATCGATAGGGGCTGGTCAGCCCCAGCATTTT
v_gene: TRBV20-1; d_gene: TRBD2; j_gene: TRBJ2-1; abundance: many; CDR3aa: CSAPATSGANNEQFF; CDR3nt: TGCAGTGCTCCAGCGACTAGCGGGGCGAACAATGAGCAGTTCTTC
v_gene: TRBV5-1; d_gene: -; j_gene: TRBJ2-1; abundance: many; CDR3aa: CASMRQNEQFF; CDR3nt: TGCGCCAGCATGAGACAGAATGAGCAGTTCTTC
v_gene: TRBV19; d_gene: -; j_gene: TRBJ1-5; abundance: many; CDR3aa: CASSIEGVGSNQPQHF; CDR3nt: TGTGCCAGTAGTATAGAGGGGGTTGGGAGCAATCAGCCCCAGCATTTT
v_gene: TRBV7-2; d_gene: -; j_gene: TRBJ2-5; abundance: many; CDR3aa: CASSYRLSGETQYF; CDR3nt: TGTGCCAGCAGCTACCGACTATCTGGGGAGACCCAGTACTTC
v_gene: TRBV15; d_gene: TRBD2; j_gene: TRBJ2-1; abundance: many; CDR3aa: CATSPEWGGAPPYNEQFF; CDR3nt: TGTGCCACCAGCCCAGAATGGGGAGGGGCCCCTCCTTACAATGAGCAGTTCTTC
v_gene: TRBV6-1; d_gene: -; j_gene: TRBJ1-6; abundance: many; CDR3aa: CASTLGQTNSPLHF; CDR3nt: TGTGCCAGCACCTTAGGACAGACTAATTCACCCCTCCACTTT
v_gene: TRBV6-5; d_gene: -; j_gene: TRBJ2-6; abundance: many; CDR3aa: CASSYSLDQVLTGANVLTF; CDR3nt: TGTGCCAGCAGTTACTCCCTTGATCAGGTTCTAACTGGGGCCAACGTCCTGACTTTC
v_gene: TRBV2; d_gene: -; j_gene: TRBJ2-7; abundance: many; CDR3aa: CASSDRYEQYF; CDR3nt: TGTGCCAGCAGTGACCGGTACGAGCAGTACTTC
v_gene: TRBV28; d_gene: -; j_gene: TRBJ2-1; abundance: many; CDR3aa: CASSLPGWMNEQFF; CDR3nt: TGTGCCAGCAGTTTACCGGGATGGATGAATGAGCAGTTCTTC
v_gene: TRBV29-1; d_gene: -; j_gene: TRBJ2-7; abundance: many; CDR3aa: CSVLERTYEQYF; CDR3nt: TGCAGCGTCCTCGAACGGACCTACGAGCAGTACTTC